Listed here are 31 T cell receptor beta chains from one sample, sequenced in a study of blood T cell repertoires in COVID-19. This table comes from immunoSEQ multiplex PCR, and its TCRdb copy is limited to in-frame clones, with some not included. The table lists some 190,000 clones, more than 75% of them singletons. The sample comprised peripheral blood. These receptors were obtained from a woman in her sixties or seventies with COVID-19, enrolled during active disease.

The chain combines TRBV5-1 with TRBJ1-1, with a tentative D call TRBD1 (5 bases). The CDR3 is 13 residues long. Trimming took off 0 bases at V and 7 bases at J, with 10 bases between the two ends. CDR1 SGHRS and CDR2 YFSETQ come from the germline V gene. The chain's CDR3 is CASSLVGGSEAFF. The CDR3, as DNA: TGCGCCAGCAGCTTGGTCGGGGGGAGTGAAGCTTTCTTT.

This clone came up once. The chain links TRBV15 to TRBJ1-6; 7 nucleotides align to TRBD1. CDR1 LNHNV and CDR2 YYDKDF come from the germline V gene (reference sequence). The J segment lost 5 bases and the V segment lost 4 bases, leaving 2 bases of the junction unmatched. CDR3 length equals 14 residues. The CDR3 DNA sequence: TGTGCCACCAGCATGGGACAGAATAATTCACCCCTCCACTTT. This codes for CATSMGQNNSPLHF. Complete variable domain (other parts from reference TRBV15 and TRBJ1-6): DAMVIQNPRYQVTQFGKPVTLSCSQTLNHNVMYWYQQKSSQAPKLLFHYYDKDFNNEADTPDNFQSRRPNTSFCFLDIRSPGLGDTAMYLCATSMGQNNSPLHFGNGTRLTVT.

In this sample, this clone turned up once. CDR3 coding DNA: TGTGCCAGCAGTGCAAACAGGGTTACTGAAGCTTTCTTT. Protein product: CASSANRVTEAFF. This chain joins TRBV6-2 or TRBV6-3 and TRBJ1-1, with a possible D match to TRBD1 (6 bases). CDR3 length: 13 amino acids. Germline CDR1 MNHEY, CDR2 SVGEGT. V lost 5 bases to trimming and J lost 5 bases, with 12 bases between them.

This chain joins TRBV6-5 and TRBJ1-2, with TRBD1 identical over 8 bases. Trimming cost V 4 bases and J 4 bases; bases outside gene matches: 11. The CDR3 spans 16 residues. CDR1 MNHEY and CDR2 SVGAGI come from the germline V gene. The CDR3 DNA sequence: TGTGCCAGCAGTTCCTACTCGGCGGGACAGGTCTATGGCTACACCTTC. It encodes CASSSYSAGQVYGYTF.

This rearrangement joins TRBV19 to TRBJ1-3; D is unresolved. This CDR3 is 16 amino acids long. CDR1 and CDR2 from the germline V gene are LNHDA and SQIVND (reference sequence). The V gene lost 4 bases and the J gene lost 0 bases, with 13 bases spanning the gap. This CDR3 reads CASSKSRLDSGNTIYF. The CDR3 nucleotides are TGTGCCAGTAGTAAGTCCCGACTCGACTCTGGAAACACCATATATTTT.

This sequence joins TRBV6-5 and TRBJ1-1; tentative D call: TRBD1 (6 bases). V was trimmed by 4 bases and J by 5 bases, leaving 14 bases between them. Germline V lookup: CDR1 MNHEY, CDR2 SVGAGI. This CDR3 region has 14 residues. The CDR3 DNA follows: TGTGCCAGCAGTTCGAGGGGGGGAGGGACTGAAGCTTTCTTT. Its translation is CASSSRGGGTEAFF.

The chain couples TRBV27 to TRBJ2-7; possibly TRBD2 for D (5 bases). The germline CDR1 and CDR2 sequences are MNHEY and SMNVEV (reference sequence). V was pared by 6 bases and J by 3 bases, with 21 bases between. The CDR3 is made up of 16 amino acids. The CDR3: CASRRALRGNVYEQYF. The CDR3 region has the DNA TGTGCCAGCAGGCGTGCCCTGAGAGGGAACGTCTACGAGCAGTACTTC.

The chain carries TRBV6-6 and TRBJ2-5; D may be TRBD2 (7 bases). This CDR3 has 16 residues. V was trimmed by 0 bases and J by 2 bases, leaving 13 bases between them. Germline V gene sequence: CDR1 MNHNY, CDR2 SVGAGI (reference sequence). The CDR3 region is CASSYSGAGAQETQYF. The CDR3 DNA reads as TGTGCCAGCAGTTACTCTGGCGCGGGGGCTCAAGAGACCCAGTACTTC.

The chain joins TRBV27 to TRBJ1-4, with D unclear. The germline V and J ends were trimmed by 5 bases and 6 bases, with 7 bases remaining between them. This CDR3 is 12 amino acids long. Germline assignment: CDR1 MNHEY and CDR2 SMNVEV (reference sequence). Here the CDR3 reads CASSHTDEKLFF. The CDR3 DNA is TGTGCCAGCAGTCATACTGATGAAAAACTGTTTTTT. The whole variable domain, filled in from reference TRBV27 and TRBJ1-4, reads EAQVTQNPRYLITVTGKKLTVTCSQNMNHEYMSWYRQDPGLGLRQIYYSMNVEVTDKGDVPEGYKVSRKEKRNFPLILESPSPNQTSLYFCASSHTDEKLFFGSGTQLSVL.

The rearrangement links TRBV21-1 to TRBJ1-2. TRBV21-1 is noted as a pseudogene. The CDR3 is made up of 17 amino acids. The CDR3 loop is CASSIPIKASVHYGYTF. Here the CDR3 DNA reads TGTGCCAGCAGCATCCCCATTAAAGCGTCCGTCCACTATGGCTACACCTTC.

The V call is TRBV19, the J call TRBJ2-3; TRBD1 matches at 7 bases. Per the germline V gene, CDR1 is LNHDA and CDR2 is SQIVND (reference sequence). This CDR3 region has 14 residues. J gave up 7 bases and V 6 bases, and 10 bases lay outside the gene matches. CDR3 nucleotide sequence: TGTGCCAGTAGCCCGACAGGACAGGAGCATACGCAGTATTTT. It specifies CASSPTGQEHTQYF.

V gene TRBV14 combines with J gene TRBJ1-1; no definite D call. Germline values: CDR1 SGHDN, CDR2 FVKESK. The V end was cut by 4 bases, the J end by 3 bases, with 6 bases between. The CDR3 length is 12 residues. CDR3 coding DNA: TGTGCCAGCAGCCTCATCCACACTGAAGCTTTCTTT. It codes for CASSLIHTEAFF. Together with reference TRBV14 and TRBJ1-1, the CDR3 gives the full variable domain: EAGVTQFPSHSVIEKGQTVTLRCDPISGHDNLYWYRRVMGKEIKFLLHFVKESKQDESGMPNNRFLAERTGGTYSTLKVQPAELEDSGVYFCASSLIHTEAFFGQGTRLTVV.

The chain carries TRBV11-1 and TRBJ1-2; 8 bases align to TRBD1. The germline V gene encodes CDR1 SGHAT and CDR2 FQDESV (reference sequence). CDR3 length: 13 residues. After removal of 3 bases from V and 7 bases from J, the junction contained 4 bases not matched to a gene. CDR3 sequence: CASSFTGGAGYTF. The CDR3 coding sequence is TGTGCCAGCAGCTTTACAGGGGGGGCTGGCTACACCTTC.

This chain connects TRBV19 to TRBJ2-2; D is perhaps TRBD1 (6 bases). V gave up 3 bases and J gave up 10 bases, with 21 bases separating them. This CDR3 region has 16 residues. CDR1 LNHDA and CDR2 SQIVND come from the germline V gene (reference sequence). The DNA for the CDR3 is TGTGCCAGTAGTATCAATTCGGGTACAGGGTTGTTGGAGCTGTTTTTT. Amino acids: CASSINSGTGLLELFF.

This chain links TRBV7-6 with TRBJ1-4; 7 bases are a match to TRBD1. V trimming: 5 bases; J trimming: 7 bases; junction bases outside the gene matches: 16. The CDR3 has 17 residues. Per germline, CDR1 SGHVS and CDR2 FNYEAQ. CDR3 residues: CASSQGAFQGESEKLFF. CDR3 bases: TGTGCCAGCAGCCAAGGAGCGTTCCAGGGGGAGAGTGAAAAACTGTTTTTT.

The chain has TRBV2 and TRBJ2-1; 8 positions agree with TRBD1. From germline, CDR1 is SNHLY and CDR2 FYNNEI. V dropped 4 bases and J dropped 5; count of bases not matched to a gene: 13. The CDR3 loop spans 17 amino acids. CDR3 nucleotides: TGTGCCAGCAGTGGGGGGGTCGGACAGGGTGGGAACAATGAGCAGTTCTTC. Residues: CASSGGVGQGGNNEQFF.

CDR3 sequence reads: CATSDSTGGDEKLFF. The DNA for the CDR3 is TGTGCCACCAGTGATTCGACAGGGGGGGATGAAAAACTGTTTTTT. The chain employs TRBV24-1 and TRBJ1-4, with 9 bases matching TRBD1. This CDR3 region has 15 residues. CDR1 is KGHDR, CDR2 SFDVKD, per germline. V was pared by 2 bases and J by 6 bases, with 3 bases of the junction left unmatched.

CDR3 bases: TGTGCCAGCAGTTCCGGGACAGGGACCTATGGAAACACCATATATTTT. It codes for CASSSGTGTYGNTIYF. The genes are TRBV28 and TRBJ1-3; TRBD1 aligns across 9 bases. This CDR3 contains 16 residues. J lost 3 bases, V lost 4 bases, and 7 bases had no gene match. Germline V gene data show CDR1 as MDHEN and CDR2 as SYDVKM.

This chain joins TRBV11-1 and TRBJ1-6; 10 bases fit TRBD1. The CDR3 covers 14 residues. V trimming: 4 bases; J trimming: 7 bases; junction bases outside the gene matches: 1. CDR1 is SGHAT, CDR2 FQDESV, per germline (reference sequence). CDR3 coding DNA: TGTGCCAGCAGCTCGGGACAGGGGAATTCACCCCTCCACTTT. As protein: CASSSGQGNSPLHF.

V gene TRBV3-1 (or the pseudogene TRBV3-2) combines with J gene TRBJ2-5; D possibly corresponds to TRBD2 (5 bases). Between the trimmed V and J ends, which lost 0 bases and 3 bases, there was a span of 11 bases. This CDR3 region has 15 residues. From germline, CDR1 is LGHDT and CDR2 YNNKEL (reference sequence). CDR3 amino acids: CASSQDGLPKETQYF. The CDR3 nucleotides read TGTGCCAGCAGCCAAGATGGACTGCCGAAAGAGACCCAGTACTTC.

The chain is built from TRBV5-1 and TRBJ2-2, with D possibly matching TRBD1 (5 bases). The V end was cut by 4 bases, the J end by 3 bases, with 13 bases between. The V gene's germline CDR1 is SGHRS and CDR2 YFSETQ. The length of the CDR3 is 15 residues. The chain's CDR3 is CASSRMGLDTGELFF. The CDR3 DNA follows: TGCGCCAGCAGCCGAATGGGGCTCGACACCGGGGAGCTGTTTTTT.

V is TRBV19 and J is TRBJ1-1; TRBD1 is a possible D gene (6 bases). Deletions cut 5 bases from V and 2 bases from J, with 12 bases between. Germline loops: CDR1 LNHDA, CDR2 SQIVND (reference sequence). CDR3 length: 14 amino acids. The CDR3 DNA is TGTGCCAGTAGTCGACAGGTTGATAACACTGAAGCTTTCTTT. Encoded protein: CASSRQVDNTEAFF.

The J gene is TRBJ1-3, the V gene TRBV6-6; a possible D gene is TRBD1 (5 bases). The V end was cut by 6 bases, the J end by 1 base, with 19 bases between. Germline lookup yields CDR1 MNHNY and CDR2 SVGAGI (reference sequence). This CDR3 has 17 amino acids. The CDR3 DNA follows: TGTGCCAGCAGCCGAGGCGGGGCCACCTCGTCTGGAAACACCATATATTTT. Translation gives CASSRGGATSSGNTIYF.

The V call is TRBV29-1, the J call TRBJ1-4; unclear D gene. Germline-derived CDR1 and CDR2 are SQVTM and ANQGSEA. V was trimmed by 1 base and J by 8 bases, leaving 11 bases between them. There are 13 residues in the CDR3. CDR3 amino acids: CSVEVLTGEKLFF. CDR3 DNA: TGCAGCGTTGAAGTTTTGACCGGGGAAAAACTGTTTTTT. Drawing the rest from reference TRBV29-1 and TRBJ1-4, the complete variable domain is SAVISQKPSRDICQRGTSLTIQCQVDSQVTMMFWYRQQPGQSLTLIATANQGSEATYESGFVIDKFPISRPNLTFSTLTVSNMSPEDSSIYLCSVEVLTGEKLFFGSGTQLSVL.

In this sample, this clone turned up once. The rearrangement joins TRBV6-6 to TRBJ1-1; weak D call: TRBD1 (6 bases). The CDR3 covers 15 residues. The V gene lost 5 bases and the J gene lost 5 bases, with 18 bases spanning the gap. Germline V gives CDR1 MNHNY, CDR2 SVGAGI (reference sequence). The CDR3 DNA reads TGTGCCAGCAGTGATCGAACAGGGATTGGGACTGAAGCTTTCTTT. Its translation: CASSDRTGIGTEAFF.

The chain links TRBV30 to TRBJ1-1; 9 bases match TRBD1. CDR1 and CDR2 from the germline V gene are GTSNPN and SVGIG (reference sequence). The junction had 10 bases not matched to a gene; V was cut back by 1 base and J by 7 bases. The CDR3 has 15 residues. CDR3 loop: CAWSAPDRGSREAFF. CDR3 coding DNA: TGTGCCTGGAGTGCTCCCGACAGGGGGAGCCGTGAAGCTTTCTTT.

CDR3 region: CASSLGQSTDTQYF. CDR3 bases: TGCGCCAGCAGCTTGGGCCAGAGCACAGATACGCAGTATTTT. The rearrangement links TRBV5-1 to TRBJ2-3; D gene ambiguous. Germline V gives CDR1 SGHRS, CDR2 YFSETQ. The ends were cut back, 0 bases at V and 0 bases at J, with 5 bases in the middle. The CDR3 covers 14 residues.

The CDR3 loop is CASSAQGVRQYF. The CDR3 DNA follows: TGTGCCAGCAGCGCACAGGGCGTTCGTCAGTACTTC. The gene calls are TRBV25-1 and TRBJ2-5, with D perhaps matching TRBD1 (6 bases). CDR1 is MGHDK, CDR2 SYGVNS, per germline. Trimming shortened V by 6 bases and J by 11 bases, and 16 bases separated the two germline ends. The CDR3 consists of 12 residues.

The chain combines TRBV7-3 with TRBJ2-1; no definite D call. This CDR3 has 14 amino acids. Between the trimmed V and J ends, which lost 2 bases and 5 bases, there was a span of 10 bases. CDR1 is SGHTA and CDR2 is FQGTGA in the germline V gene. CDR3 amino acids: CASSLVSSNNEQFF. CDR3 coding DNA: TGTGCCAGCAGCTTAGTCAGTAGCAACAATGAGCAGTTCTTC.

The chain combines TRBV12-3 or TRBV12-4 with TRBJ1-2, with D perhaps matching TRBD1 (5 bases). This CDR3 is built from 13 residues. V lost 6 bases, J lost 5 bases, and 13 bases lay in between. The CDR3 protein is CASRPGPSYGYTF. CDR3 bases: TGTGCCAGCAGGCCAGGGCCCTCGTATGGCTACACCTTC.

This clone came up a few times. The V call is TRBV25-1, the J call TRBJ2-7, with TRBD2 matching 7 bases. Germline V CDR1 and CDR2: MGHDK, SYGVNS. The CDR3 consists of 16 residues. The V segment lost 0 bases and the J segment 0 bases; nucleotides outside the gene matches: 5. The CDR3 protein is CASSEYRKRDSYEQYF. CDR3 in DNA: TGTGCCAGCAGTGAATATAGAAAGCGGGACTCCTACGAGCAGTACTTC.